This T cell receptor (beta chain) comes out of a study of vaccination and CD4 T cells after COVID-19. Study as a whole: Stimulation of cells relied on overlapping spike peptides derived from SARS-CoV-2, HCoV-NL63, HCoV-OC43 and HCoV-229E.

CDR3 length: 12 residues. The germline V gene encodes CDR1 SEHNR and CDR2 FQNEAQ (reference sequence). V lost 5 bases and J lost 3, with 5 bases in between. Once obtained from cultured CD4+ T cells, the DNA was sequenced using the Oncomine TCR Beta short-read assay. The authors extracted genomic DNA from cultured CD4+ T cells. TCRdb ran MiXCR on the PCR reads and lists one entry per CDR3 protein. The sample holds 13,000 to 15,000 distinct CDR3 sequences, around 30% seen once. Study findings and constraints: There was no significant change from 21 to 38 median reactive clonotypes.

Note on this clonotype: Its matching antigen is unknown.

Noted treatment: roughly 10-day PBMC culture with coronavirus spike peptide pools or control peptides (ViraFEST assay). The culture of under 2.5 million PBMCs per well included about 9.7 IU/ml IL-2 and about 9.8 ug/ml peptide pools. The sample in question was CD4+ T cells from blood, cultured in vitro, obtained before SARS-CoV-2 vaccination. The V gene is TRBV7-9, the J gene TRBJ1-5, with unresolved D. This clonotype was obtained from a human donor who received a COVID-19 vaccine. The DNA of the CDR3 is TGTGCCAGCAGCCTGAACAATCAGCCCCAGCATTTT. This codes for CASSLNNQPQHF.